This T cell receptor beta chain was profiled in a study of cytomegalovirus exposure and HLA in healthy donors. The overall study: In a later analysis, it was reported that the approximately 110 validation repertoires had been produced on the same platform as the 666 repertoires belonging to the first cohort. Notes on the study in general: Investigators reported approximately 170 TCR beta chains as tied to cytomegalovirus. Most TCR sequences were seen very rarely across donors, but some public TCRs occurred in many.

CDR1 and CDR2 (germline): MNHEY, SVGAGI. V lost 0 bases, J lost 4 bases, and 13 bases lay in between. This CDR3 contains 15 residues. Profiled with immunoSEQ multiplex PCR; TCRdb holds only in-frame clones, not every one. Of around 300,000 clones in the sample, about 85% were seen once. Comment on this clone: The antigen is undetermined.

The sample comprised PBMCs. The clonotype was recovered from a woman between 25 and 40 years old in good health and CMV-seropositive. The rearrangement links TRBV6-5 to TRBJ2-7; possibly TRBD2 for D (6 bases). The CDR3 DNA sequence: TGTGCCAGCAGTTACTCGGCCCAGCGGGTTTACGAGCAGTACTTC. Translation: CASSYSAQRVYEQYF.